The entry below gives a single T cell receptor (beta chain) sequence along with its context. Repertoires were generated with immunoSEQ multiplex PCR, while TCRdb's copy carries only in-frame clones and drops some. The sample lists 100,000 to 150,000 clones, 92% occurring once. This specimen comes from a study of control samples from healthy donors and cancer patients. The V end was cut by 3 bases, the J end by 3 bases, with 11 bases between. The CDR3 covers 14 residues. Germline values: CDR1 SGHTA, CDR2 FQGNSA. The sequence came from a woman aged 45 to 65 in good health. This rearrangement joins TRBV7-2 to TRBJ2-5, with TRBD1 as a possible D gene (6 bases). Sequenced material: blood. As DNA, the CDR3 is TGTGCCAGCAGCTTTCCCGGACAGAAAGAGACCCAGTACTTC. It translates to CASSFPGQKETQYF.